This T cell receptor (beta chain) was found in a study of shared clonotypes between healthy human individuals. Those who donated were healthy HIV-negative adults, with no recent acute infections or vaccinations reported. Data came from immunoSEQ multiplex PCR; TCRdb stores just in-frame clones and leaves some out. The sample contains about 480,000 clones, almost 80% of which appear only once. Worth noting for this clone: What it recognizes is unknown.

Whole-study findings and limits: Among donors, sharing of clonotypes was expected to be affected by sequencing depth. Enrolling few donors narrowed the genetic and exposure-history diversity that was represented.

The source is a woman aged 40-49 years in good health. Some clones in this sample may be carry-over from other donors' samples. Sequenced input: PBMCs.

The CDR3 DNA is TGTGCCAGCAGCTGGCCGGGGCACTATGGCTACACCTTC. Translating it yields CASSWPGHYGYTF. The chain carries TRBV7-2 and TRBJ1-2, with D perhaps matching TRBD1 (5 bases). Trimming stripped 4 bases from V and 3 bases from J, with 9 bases between. Germline CDR1 and CDR2: SGHTA and FQGNSA. CDR3 length: 13 amino acids.